This TCR beta chain was profiled in a study of blood T cell repertoires in COVID-19 (dated by TCRdb to 2018 to 2021). Looking at the study overall: Collaborator samples came from the United States, Italy and Spain and covered acute and convalescent phases of COVID-19. Nearly every sample came with metadata listing a de-identified subject ID, COVID-19 status, age in years and sex. A freely available public database, intended as a resource for researchers studying the immune response to SARS-CoV-2, is where the repertoires were released. The samples were drawn from the first 160 participants of the ongoing ImmuneRACE study and from 1,254 subjects provided by 6 global collaborators. HLA class I and class II types, where available, came from metadata supplied by the sample provider rather than from assay-based typing. Subjects who had been exposed to COVID-19, were actively infected with it, or had recovered from it provided the deeply sampled blood TCRbeta repertoires that made up the dataset. The prospective study material was composed of cDNA or gDNA derived from T cells, B-cell-depleted T cells, or PBMCs. General study outcomes and caveats: How much clinical and demographic metadata was included differed by source and by participant, and the metadata was provided uncurated.

TCRbeta CDR3 regions were amplified from genomic DNA by means of the immunoSEQ Assay, a bias-controlled multiplex PCR. Under the source paper's analysis protocol: The number of nucleated cells in each sample was estimated by amplification of reference gene primers within the assay. To quantify the absolute abundance of each unique TCRbeta CDR3 rearrangement, sequence reads were collapsed and filtered. For each sample, productive Simpson clonality was calculated as the square root of Simpson's diversity index over productive rearrangements. TCRdb carries this immuneACCESS record with in-frame sequences only. Its versions omit some clonotypes, under half of them owing to an unresolved V gene in the studies checked, with the rest unexplained. V, J and clone size reflect that table, while D and trimming were determined from the DNA. This sample holds about 190,000 clones; over 80% were observed only once. The ten largest clonotypes hold 5.5% to 7.5% of the sample.

Including cysteine and phenylalanine, the CDR3 has 16 amino acids. Only the CDR3 DNA stays, 48 bases, in frame from base 1. The germline V gene specifies SGHTA as CDR1 and FQGTGA as CDR2. V is pruned by 0 bases and J by 7 bases, leaving 9 bases of the junction without a gene match. Each collaborating institution followed its own protocols to collect whole blood in K2EDTA tubes. For TCRbeta analysis, collaborator samples were shipped as frozen whole blood, as isolated PBMCs, or as DNA extracted from either sample type. Comments on this clone: There is no known antigen for this receptor. The sample holds no much larger clone one base away, and base qualities are not on file.

The material sequenced was peripheral blood. The TCR sequence derives from a woman aged 40-49 years with acute or convalescent COVID-19. Rearrangement joined TRBV7-3 to TRBJ1-2, and 9 junction bases match TRBD1. The CDR3 protein is CASSLTWSGQGFGYTF. The bases are TGTGCCAGCAGCTTAACGTGGAGCGGACAGGGGTTTGGCTACACCTTC.